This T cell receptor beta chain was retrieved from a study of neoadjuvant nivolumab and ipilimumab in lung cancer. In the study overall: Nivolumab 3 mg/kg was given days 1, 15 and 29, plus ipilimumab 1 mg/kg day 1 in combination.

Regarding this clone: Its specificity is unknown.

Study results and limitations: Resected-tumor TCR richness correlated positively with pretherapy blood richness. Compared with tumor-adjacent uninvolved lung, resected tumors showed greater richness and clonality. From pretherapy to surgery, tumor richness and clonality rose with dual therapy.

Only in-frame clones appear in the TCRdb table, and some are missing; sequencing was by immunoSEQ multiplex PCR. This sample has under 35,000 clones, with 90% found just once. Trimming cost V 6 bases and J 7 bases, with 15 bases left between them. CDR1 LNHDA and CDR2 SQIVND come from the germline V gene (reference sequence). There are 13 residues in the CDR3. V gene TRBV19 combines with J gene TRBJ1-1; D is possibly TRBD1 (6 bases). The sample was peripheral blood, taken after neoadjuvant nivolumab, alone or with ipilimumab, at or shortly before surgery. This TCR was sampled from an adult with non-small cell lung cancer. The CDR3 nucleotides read TGTGCCAGTAGAGACAGGTTGAAGAATGAAGCTTTCTTT. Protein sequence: CASRDRLKNEAFF.